This T cell receptor (beta chain) was profiled in a study of cytomegalovirus exposure and HLA in healthy donors. Study context: There were about 85 million unique TCRs (from HLA-typed donors) in an early data release. Study results and caveats: In a later analysis, at a false discovery rate of 0.05, approximately 15,000 TCR beta sequences matched HLA alleles. The study found most TCR sequences rare, yet found some public TCRs in many donors.

The PCR was carried out with 60 Vbeta primers and 13 Jbeta primers. Some clones are missing from TCRdb's copy, which holds only in-frame ones; the method was immunoSEQ multiplex PCR. The sample shows under 150,000 clones, 79% of them seen only once. Turning to this clone: Its specificity is not known.

Although they were nominally healthy when sampled, donors likely had unrecorded immune exposures. V gave up 4 bases and J gave up 0 bases, with 6 bases separating them. This CDR3 has 13 amino acids. Germline V CDR1 and CDR2: LGHNA, YSLEER. The chain employs TRBV4-3 and TRBJ1-1; tentatively, D is TRBD1 (6 bases). This clonotype originated in a man between 18 and 35 years old in good health and CMV-seronegative. Sequencing input: PBMCs. For the CDR3, the DNA is TGCGCCAGCAGCCGGACAGTGAACACTGAAGCTTTCTTT. Translation: CASSRTVNTEAFF.